This T cell receptor (beta chain) appears in the sequencing data of a study of T cells in Graves' hyperthyroidism and ophthalmopathy (dated by TCRdb to between 2018 and 2020). At the level of the whole study: Peripheral blood was sampled at the time of initial diagnosis, prior to any treatment. After blood sampling, hyperthyroidism patients were treated with methimazole at a starting dose of 30 mg daily, and ophthalmopathy patients were treated with high-dose intravenous methylprednisolone. The roughly 91 discovery patients were randomly split 7:3 into training and test sets. To identify TCR V-J signatures that set the groups apart, the researchers used a discovery cohort of about a hundred patients, made up of 40 to 45 with Graves' ophthalmopathy and about 55 with stable Graves' hyperthyroidism. Prospective prediction of ophthalmopathy was tested in an independent validation cohort of fewer than 20 hyperthyroidism patients and some 17 patients who later progressed to ophthalmopathy. Thyroid tissue and blood T-cell repertoires from roughly 6 Graves' hyperthyroidism patients were also compared in the study. According to the paper, TCR Vbeta CDR3 sequencing was carried out on 120 to 150 peripheral blood samples, which came from fewer than 50 ophthalmopathy, about 75 hyperthyroidism and some 17 progressor patients. The paper as a whole reports these results and caveats: No statistical method was used to set the sample size in advance, and investigators knew the group allocation. In validation, the model predicted progression to ophthalmopathy with over 65% sensitivity and about 73% specificity, a median of 6.5 months before onset. A model built on a 13 V-J signature distinguished ophthalmopathy from stable hyperthyroidism, reaching roughly 88% sensitivity and around 81% specificity in cross-validation and 80%/75% in testing. Most expanded thyroid clonotypes (frequency above 0.001) were also detected in blood, a finding suggesting that blood repertoires may reflect thyroid immune responses.

TCR beta CDR3 regions were amplified from RNA transcripts. The first round of RT-PCR for the TCR CDR3 was performed with the HTBI primer set and the Qiagen OneStep RT-PCR kit. A second multiplex PCR round built the libraries, followed by size selection and purification. Paired-end sequencing of the libraries was performed with 100 bp reads on an Illumina HiSeq2000. The authors' pipeline ran thus. Raw data were processed with SOAPnuke, discarding reads with adapters, uncalled bases, mean Phred below 15, or no exact constant-primer or identifier match. COPE v1.2.5 was used to merge the high-quality paired reads, and each unique nucleotide sequence was defined as a clonotype. MiTCR v1.1 was used to align clonotypes to the IMGT TRBV, TRBD and TRBJ reference segments. Analysis was restricted to V-J combinations with a frequency above 0.0001, which covered 99% to 99.2% of repertoires. The TCS score was defined as F50 (clonal expansion) divided by E x V (chaos), with BLOSUM62-based TCRdist calculated between CDR3 peptides within each V-J. Welch's t-statistics and random forest reduced several hundred V-J features to 13, which were used in a naive Bayes classifier (R e1071). TCRdb reworked the public reads: Q25 trimming with fastp, MiXCR clone assembly, productive beta chains retained. CDR3 protein duplicates are merged, each entry listing the most common genes and DNA. V and J calls and clone size were set by TCRdb, not the authors. The sample table records about 610,000 distinct CDR3 sequences; roughly 16% of these occur just once. Roughly 3.5% of the sample comes from the top ten.

This clonotype was counted many times. Its antigen specificity is not known. The record has no base qualities; no much larger clone is one base away. Ophthalmopathy patients had moderately to severely active disease, with a Clinical Activity Score of 3 or more, a NOSPECS grade of 4 or more, and a disease duration of less than 3 months. Exclusion was applied to patients with uncontrolled infections, other autoimmune diseases, pregnancy or lactation. Diagnoses were established on the basis of clinical symptoms, serum thyroxine and TRAb, thyroid ultrasound, and orbital computed tomography. PBMCs were isolated from about 9.1 ml of fresh peripheral blood by Ficoll-Paque density gradient centrifugation. Total RNA was extracted using Trizol reagent, and RNA quality was assessed on an Agilent 2100 Bioanalyzer. V gives up 1 base and J gives up 7 bases, and the segment between their germline ends measures 11 bases. CDR1 is given as SGHRS and CDR2 as YFSETQ, both from the germline V gene. The CDR3 measures 14 amino acids from cysteine to phenylalanine. Only CDR3 DNA remains: 42 bases, in frame from the first base.

The sequence joins TRBV5-1 to TRBJ1-4, with the identity of the D gene unclear. The sequence was collected from a middle-aged woman with Graves' ophthalmopathy. Sequencing was performed on blood. The DNA sequence reads TGCGCCAGCAGCTTGTCCGGGATAGGTGAAAAACTGTTTTTT. Translated, it reads CASSLSGIGEKLFF.